The next 30 T cell receptor beta chains were all read from a single sample in a study of OX40 agonist ivuxolimab in advanced cancers. TCRdb keeps only in-frame clones here, not all; method: immunoSEQ multiplex PCR. The sample holds about 130,000 clones, just under 95% seen once. Sequenced material: CD4+ or CD8+ T cells sorted from blood, taken in a trial of the OX40 agonist ivuxolimab. The receptors derive from an adult with an advanced solid tumor such as melanoma, head and neck, liver or kidney cancer.

The chain is built from TRBV18 and TRBJ1-2; no firm D call. The germline V gene has CDR1 KGHSH and CDR2 LQKENI. CDR3 size: 14 residues. Deletions cut 0 bases from V and 1 base from J, with 6 bases between. The CDR3 DNA is TGTGCCAGCTCACCACCGAACCTTAACTATGGCTACACCTTC. It encodes CASSPPNLNYGYTF.

This chain's CDR3 is CASSLVITSETYNEQFF. CDR3 DNA sequence: TGTGCCAGCAGCTTGGTGATTACTAGCGAAACCTACAATGAGCAGTTCTTC. This chain joins TRBV5-4 and TRBJ2-1; 7 bases match TRBD2. The trim removed 0 bases at V and 2 bases at J, leaving 8 bases unmatched. The CDR3 totals 17 residues. From germline, CDR1 is SGHNT and CDR2 YYREEE (reference sequence).

The V call is TRBV11-2, the J call TRBJ2-3, with 7 bases aligning to TRBD2. V trimming: 1 base; J trimming: 2 bases; junction bases outside the gene matches: 6. Germline V gives CDR1 SGHAT, CDR2 FQNNGV. There are 16 residues in the CDR3. CDR3 DNA: TGTGCCAGCAGCTTAGCTGCGGGAGCCATCACAGATACGCAGTATTTT. It encodes CASSLAAGAITDTQYF.

The J gene is TRBJ1-1, the V gene TRBV19; possible D gene TRBD1, 5 bases. From germline, CDR1 is LNHDA and CDR2 SQIVND (reference sequence). The CDR3 totals 14 residues. The germline V and J ends were trimmed by 6 bases and 4 bases, with 15 bases remaining between them. The DNA of the CDR3 is TGTGCCAGTAGCGTCCGACAGTTATCCACTGAAGCTTTCTTT. Translating gives CASSVRQLSTEAFF.

The chain links TRBV2 to TRBJ2-7; D is possibly TRBD2 (6 bases). The germline V gene encodes CDR1 SNHLY and CDR2 FYNNEI. The CDR3 sequence is 13 residues long. The germline V and J ends were trimmed by 6 bases and 7 bases, with 16 bases remaining between them. The CDR3 loop is CASSRDFRREQYF. The DNA of the CDR3 is TGTGCCAGCAGCCGGGACTTTAGACGTGAGCAGTACTTC. Together with reference TRBV2 and TRBJ2-7, the CDR3 gives the full variable domain: EPEVTQTPSHQVTQMGQEVILRCVPISNHLYFYWYRQILGQKVEFLVSFYNNEISEKSEIFDDQFSVERPDGSNFTLKIRSTKLEDSAMYFCASSRDFRREQYFGPGTRLTVT.

The count of this clone is one. This chain links TRBV5-1 with TRBJ2-1; the match to TRBD2 covers 7 bases. Trimming cost V 5 bases and J 1 base; bases outside gene matches: 12. The CDR3 has 17 residues. The germline CDR1 and CDR2 sequences are SGHRS and YFSETQ. CDR3 amino acids: CASSLRGRASSYNEQFF. The DNA for the CDR3 is TGCGCCAGCAGTCTAAGAGGGAGGGCCTCATCCTACAATGAGCAGTTCTTC.

The V call is TRBV5-1, the J call TRBJ1-2; D possibly corresponds to TRBD1 (6 bases). This CDR3 has 12 residues. Germline-derived CDR1 and CDR2 are SGHRS and YFSETQ. V lost 4 bases and J lost 8, with 12 bases in between. CDR3 nucleotides: TGCGCCAGCAGCCCGGACAGCCTAGGCTACACCTTC. Its protein product is CASSPDSLGYTF.

The chain carries TRBV5-5 and TRBJ2-5; D gene uncertain. Germline CDR1 is SGHKS and CDR2 is YYEKEE (reference sequence). The CDR3 consists of 13 residues. The V gene lost 2 bases and the J gene lost 7 bases, with 12 bases spanning the gap. CDR3 residues: CASSLMDEGTQYF. CDR3 bases: TGTGCCAGCAGCTTAATGGATGAAGGGACCCAGTACTTC. Full variable domain (rest looked up from reference TRBV5-5 and TRBJ2-5): DAGVTQSPTHLIKTRGQQVTLRCSPISGHKSVSWYQQVLGQGPQFIFQYYEKEERGRGNFPDRFSARQFPNYSSELNVNALLLGDSALYLCASSLMDEGTQYFGPGTRLLVL.

The chain uses TRBV28 and TRBJ1-5, with 11 positions matching TRBD1. Germline CDR1 MDHEN, CDR2 SYDVKM. The CDR3 is 18 residues long. V was clipped by 5 bases and J by 0 bases; unmatched bases: 9. The CDR3 loop reads CASSSPGQGVGSNQPQHF. CDR3 in DNA: TGTGCCAGCAGTAGCCCGGGACAGGGGGTGGGTAGCAATCAGCCCCAGCATTTT. Looking up the rest from reference TRBV28 and TRBJ1-5 gives the full variable domain: DVKVTQSSRYLVKRTGEKVFLECVQDMDHENMFWYRQDPGLGLRLIYFSYDVKMKEKGDIPEGYSVSREKKERFSLILESASTNQTSMYLCASSSPGQGVGSNQPQHFGDGTRLSIL.

The rearrangement links TRBV5-1 to TRBJ1-5; D is unclear. The CDR3 has 13 amino acids. From germline, CDR1 is SGHRS and CDR2 YFSETQ. Trimming pared 2 bases from V and 9 bases from J, leaving 12 bases between. The CDR3 here is CASSFSPGGPQHF. Here the CDR3 DNA reads TGCGCCAGCAGCTTCAGCCCGGGTGGGCCCCAGCATTTT.

This clone was seen only once. The gene calls are TRBV29-1 and TRBJ2-1; possibly TRBD2 for D (5 bases). The germline gives CDR1 SQVTM, CDR2 ANQGSEA. The CDR3 runs 13 residues. Trimming left V 7 bases short and J 5 bases short, with 15 bases between. CDR3: CSAGLTPDNEQFF. The CDR3 DNA reads as TGCAGCGCCGGACTGACACCTGACAATGAGCAGTTCTTC.

The V call is TRBV4-3, the J call TRBJ1-4, with D possibly matching TRBD1 (5 bases). Germline loops: CDR1 LGHNA, CDR2 YSLEER. V lost 1 base, J lost 8 bases, and 11 bases lay in between. The CDR3 covers 14 residues. The DNA of the CDR3 is TGCGCCAGCAGCCAAGGGGGGGTAAGGGAAAAACTGTTTTTT. Its translation: CASSQGGVREKLFF.

The chain is built from TRBV21-1 and TRBJ1-4. TRBV21-1 is given as a pseudogene. This CDR3 comprises 14 residues. The CDR3 is CASSKGGDNEKLFF. In DNA, the CDR3 is TGTGCCAGCAGCAAAGGAGGGGATAATGAAAAACTGTTTTTT.

This chain joins TRBV10-3 and TRBJ2-3; 11 bases are a match to TRBD2. The germline V gene encodes CDR1 ENHRY and CDR2 SYGVKD. Losses at the gene ends were 8 bases for V and 2 bases for J; bases not matched to a gene: 6. The CDR3 runs to 15 residues. CDR3 in amino acids: CAIGGLAVTTDTQYF. The CDR3 DNA follows: TGTGCCATCGGGGGACTAGCGGTTACCACAGATACGCAGTATTTT.

The J gene is TRBJ2-7, the V gene TRBV29-1, with 9 positions matching TRBD1. Germline V gene sequence: CDR1 SQVTM, CDR2 ANQGSEA. The CDR3 length is 12 residues. Germline trimming cut 6 bases from V and 3 bases from J; bases unmatched to any gene: 3. CDR3 region: CSVWTGVYEQYF. The CDR3, as DNA: TGCAGCGTATGGACAGGGGTCTACGAGCAGTACTTC.

The V and J genes are TRBV27 and TRBJ2-7; possible D gene TRBD2, 6 bases. There are 14 residues in the CDR3. Trimming pared 6 bases from V and 6 bases from J, leaving 18 bases between. Germline-derived CDR1 and CDR2 are MNHEY and SMNVEV (reference sequence). The CDR3 loop is CASSRSSGDFEQYF. As DNA, the CDR3 is TGTGCCAGCAGCCGTTCCTCTGGGGACTTCGAGCAGTACTTC.

Written as DNA, the CDR3 is TGTGCCAGTACTCCCGGGACTAGCGGGAGTCACTACAATGAGCAGTTCTTC. It yields the protein CASTPGTSGSHYNEQFF. The rearrangement uses TRBV19 and TRBJ2-1, with 14 bases lining up with TRBD2. The CDR3 is made up of 17 amino acids. J gave up 3 bases and V 7 bases, and 8 bases lay outside the gene matches. Germline lookup yields CDR1 LNHDA and CDR2 SQIVND (reference sequence).

The CDR3 sequence: CASSESRLGLETQYF. The CDR3 coding sequence is TGTGCCAGCAGTGAATCGAGACTAGGTTTAGAGACCCAGTACTTC. The J gene is TRBJ2-5, the V gene TRBV25-1; tentative D call: TRBD2 (6 bases). CDR3 length equals 15 residues. CDR1 MGHDK and CDR2 SYGVNS come from the germline V gene. Trimming removed 1 base from V and 4 bases from J, with 13 bases in between.

V and J are TRBV10-3 and TRBJ2-2; 9 bases are shared with TRBD1. The CDR3 runs 15 residues. The ends lost 5 bases at V and 5 bases at J; junction bases unmatched: 6. Germline CDR1 reads ENHRY; CDR2 reads SYGVKD. In DNA form, the CDR3 reads TGTGCCATCAGTCAAGCCGGGACAGGGACCGGGGAGCTGTTTTTT. The encoded protein is CAISQAGTGTGELFF.

This sequence joins TRBV18 and TRBJ2-5, with TRBD1 identical over 10 bases. The J segment lost 5 bases and the V segment lost 6 bases, leaving 6 bases of the junction unmatched. The CDR3 consists of 14 residues. CDR1 is KGHSH, CDR2 LQKENI, per germline. The CDR3 nucleotides read TGTGCCAGCTCGTCGGGACAGGGGTGGGAGACCCAGTACTTC. Amino acids: CASSSGQGWETQYF.

The V call is TRBV7-9, the J call TRBJ2-1; possibly TRBD2 for D (5 bases). The V end lost 7 bases, the J end lost 3 bases, and 13 bases lay between the germline ends. The germline V gene has CDR1 SEHNR and CDR2 FQNEAQ (reference sequence). The CDR3 covers 14 residues. The CDR3 coding sequence is TGTGCCAGCACCCCTGGGAGCCTCTACAATGAGCAGTTCTTC. Translation: CASTPGSLYNEQFF.

The chain couples TRBV30 to TRBJ2-1; the D call may be TRBD1 or TRBD2 (5 bases each). The CDR3 covers 12 residues. V was shortened by 8 bases and J by 9 bases, with 17 bases between the two germline ends. The germline V gene has CDR1 GTSNPN and CDR2 SVGIG (reference sequence). The CDR3 is CALSLGAGEQFF. The CDR3 DNA is TGTGCCCTATCCCTCGGGGCTGGTGAGCAGTTCTTC.

The CDR3 sequence is CASSQRQATGHEQYF. The CDR3 nucleotides read TGTGCCAGCAGCCAACGACAGGCAACTGGGCACGAGCAGTACTTC. The chain recombines TRBV2 with TRBJ2-7, with a possible D match to TRBD1 (6 bases). The length of the CDR3 is 15 residues. V was trimmed by 6 bases and J by 5 bases, leaving 20 bases between them. In germline, CDR1 is SNHLY, CDR2 FYNNEI. Looking up the rest from reference TRBV2 and TRBJ2-7 gives the full variable domain: EPEVTQTPSHQVTQMGQEVILRCVPISNHLYFYWYRQILGQKVEFLVSFYNNEISEKSEIFDDQFSVERPDGSNFTLKIRSTKLEDSAMYFCASSQRQATGHEQYFGPGTRLTVT.

The gene calls are TRBV5-8 and TRBJ2-7, with 8 bases fitting TRBD2. Losses at the gene ends were 2 bases for V and 0 bases for J; bases not matched to a gene: 7. CDR1 and CDR2 from the germline V gene are SGHTS and YDEGEE. The CDR3 spans 16 residues. The CDR3 sequence is CASSFSAGVSSYEQYF. CDR3 DNA: TGTGCCAGCAGCTTTTCAGCGGGAGTGAGCTCCTACGAGCAGTACTTC. Supplemented by reference TRBV5-8 and TRBJ2-7, the full variable domain reads EAGVTQSPTHLIKTRGQQATLRCSPISGHTSVYWYQQALGLGLQFLLWYDEGEERNRGNFPPRFSGRQFPNYSSELNVNALELEDSALYLCASSFSAGVSSYEQYFGPGTRLTVT.

The V call is TRBV2, the J call TRBJ1-2; no clear D gene. From germline, CDR1 is SNHLY and CDR2 FYNNEI. The V end lost 1 base, the J end lost 4 bases, and 4 bases lay between the germline ends. This CDR3 is built from 12 residues. CDR3 loop: CASSEEGYGYTF. In nucleotides, the CDR3 is TGTGCCAGCAGTGAAGAGGGCTATGGCTACACCTTC.

The chain couples TRBV2 to TRBJ2-6; D call uncertain. Trimming shortened V by 6 bases and J by 1 base, and 7 bases separated the two germline ends. The CDR3 consists of 14 residues. Germline CDR1 SNHLY, CDR2 FYNNEI. Written as DNA, the CDR3 is TGTGCCAGCAGCCTAGGTTCTGGGGCCAACGTCCTGACTTTC. Its protein product is CASSLGSGANVLTF.

The chain employs TRBV7-3 and TRBJ1-2; D unclear. This CDR3 has 13 amino acids. The germline gives CDR1 SGHTA, CDR2 FQGTGA. Trimming removed 2 bases from V and 5 bases from J, with 9 bases in between. The DNA of the CDR3 is TGTGCCAGCAGCTTAGCGGGGAGTTATGGCTACACCTTC. Translation gives CASSLAGSYGYTF.

The chain carries TRBV28 and TRBJ1-1; a possible D gene is TRBD1 (5 bases). Trimming took 4 bases from V and 4 from J, leaving 16 bases between them. The CDR3 contains 15 residues. The germline V gene encodes CDR1 MDHEN and CDR2 SYDVKM. Here the CDR3 DNA reads TGTGCCAGCAGTTCCACCCAAGGGGTGACCACTGAAGCTTTCTTT. Protein sequence: CASSSTQGVTTEAFF.

This chain uses TRBV5-1 with TRBJ2-4; tentative D call: TRBD1 (5 bases). Germline CDR1 is SGHRS and CDR2 is YFSETQ. The V gene lost 5 bases and the J gene lost 6 bases, with 6 bases spanning the gap. This CDR3 is 11 amino acids long. The CDR3 nucleotides are TGCGCCAGCAGGCAGGGAAACATTCAGTACTTC. Translating gives CASRQGNIQYF.

This sequence joins TRBV7-8 and TRBJ2-3; 7 positions agree with TRBD1. Germline CDR1 reads SGHVS; CDR2 reads FQNEAQ. This CDR3 contains 15 residues. V trimming: 1 base; J trimming: 5 bases; junction bases outside the gene matches: 6. The CDR3 DNA is TGTGCCAGCAGCTTAGGAGGGGGCGCGGGAGATACGCAGTATTTT. Its protein is CASSLGGGAGDTQYF.